The next 28 T cell receptor beta chains were all read from a single sample in a study of blood T cells in healthy people across ages. Primed by a sample-barcoded 5' primer and a J-beta primer mix, a second PCR proceeded for 7 to 11 cycles. TCRdb recomputed calls from the 5' RACE reads with MiXCR, one row per CDR3 protein. The table shows about 670,000 distinct CDR3 sequences, with roughly 43% occurring only once. Sequencing input: blood. Every receptor here comes from an elderly man in good health.

At least ten counts were recorded for this clonotype. The V gene is TRBV29-1, the J gene TRBJ2-5; D gene unclear. The CDR3 has 11 amino acids. V lost 2 bases, J lost 5 bases, and 6 bases lay in between. Germline CDR1 reads SQVTM; CDR2 reads ANQGSEA. CDR3 sequence: CSVEHQETQYF. In nucleotides, the CDR3 is TGCAGCGTTGAACATCAGGAGACCCAGTACTTC.

This clonotype was observed many times. The rearrangement joins TRBV28 to TRBJ2-4; 10 bases map to TRBD1. V lost 5 bases and J lost 7; bases outside the gene matches: 2. Per the germline V gene, CDR1 is MDHEN and CDR2 is SYDVKM. CDR3 size: 13 residues. The CDR3 protein is CASSGTGANIQYF. The CDR3 coding sequence is TGTGCCAGCAGTGGGACAGGGGCGAACATTCAGTACTTC.

This clonotype was counted many times. This sequence joins TRBV29-1 and TRBJ2-5; TRBD2 matches at 11 bases. V trimming: 7 bases; J trimming: 4 bases; junction bases outside the gene matches: 14. The germline V gene encodes CDR1 SQVTM and CDR2 ANQGSEA. The CDR3 runs 16 residues. The CDR3 is CSAATPTSGIPETQYF. The CDR3 coding sequence is TGCAGCGCCGCAACCCCGACTAGCGGGATACCAGAGACCCAGTACTTC.

In this sample, this clonotype turned up many times. The chain couples TRBV20-1 to TRBJ2-1, with D perhaps TRBD2 (5 bases). V lost 3 bases, J lost 1 base, and 16 bases lay in between. The germline CDR1 and CDR2 sequences are DFQATT and SNEGSKA (reference sequence). This CDR3 region has 16 residues. Written as DNA, the CDR3 is TGCAGTGCTAGGAAGAAGGGAGACTGGTCCTACAATGAGCAGTTCTTC. It translates to CSARKKGDWSYNEQFF.

This clonotype showed up just a few times. The CDR3 loop is CASRWRRRQETQYF. CDR3 DNA: TGTGCCAGCAGGTGGCGGAGACGACAAGAGACCCAGTACTTC. The V gene is TRBV21-1, the J gene TRBJ2-5. TRBV21-1 is shown as a pseudogene. This CDR3 region has 14 residues.

This clonotype was detected only a few times. A read error is possible here, since a much larger clone lies one base away. This rearrangement joins TRBV12-3 or TRBV12-4 to TRBJ2-1, with 13 bases lining up with TRBD2. With V trimmed by 5 bases and J by 10 bases, 5 bases remained unmatched. This CDR3 has 14 amino acids. The CDR3 region has the DNA TGTGCCAGCAGTCGGACTAGCGGGGGTAACGAGCAGTTCTTC. Translating it yields CASSRTSGGNEQFF.

V is TRBV5-1 and J is TRBJ1-1, with D perhaps matching TRBD1 (6 bases). The V and J ends lost 0 bases and 10 bases respectively, with 10 bases between them. The germline V gene has CDR1 SGHRS and CDR2 YFSETQ. The CDR3 is 12 amino acids. The CDR3 DNA is TGCGCCAGCAGCTTGGATACGGACAGAGCTTTCTTT. Translation: CASSLDTDRAFF.

This chain links TRBV12-3 or TRBV12-4 with TRBJ2-2, with TRBD2 identical over 7 bases. Trimming cost V 6 bases and J 4 bases; bases outside gene matches: 8. CDR3 size: 15 residues. The CDR3 DNA follows: TGTGCCAGCAGGGAGACTAGCACCTTCACCGGGGAGCTGTTTTTT. Its protein is CASRETSTFTGELFF.

In its sample, this clonotype was seen a few times. This rearrangement joins TRBV5-1 to TRBJ2-7, with TRBD2 matching over 8 bases. Germline CDR1 and CDR2: SGHRS and YFSETQ. The CDR3 is 15 amino acids. Germline trimming cut 0 bases from V and 7 bases from J; bases unmatched to any gene: 9. The CDR3, as DNA: TGCGCCAGCAGCTTGGAGGGACTAGAGACCAATGAGCAGTACTTC. This sequence encodes CASSLEGLETNEQYF. The full variable domain, rest sourced from reference TRBV5-1 and TRBJ2-7, is KAGVTQTPRYLIKTRGQQVTLSCSPISGHRSVSWYQQTPGQGLQFLFEYFSETQRNKGNFPGRFSGRQFSNSRSEMNVSTLELGDSALYLCASSLEGLETNEQYFGPGTRLTVT.

About this clonotype: Since a much larger clone is just one base distant, this may be a read error. The gene calls are TRBV6-2 or TRBV6-3 and TRBJ2-7, with 9 bases lining up with TRBD1. Trimming took 4 bases from V and 5 from J; bases not matched to a gene: 12. The CDR3 is 16 amino acids. Looked up from germline, CDR1 is MNHEY and CDR2 is SVGEGT. The CDR3 sequence is CASSFRRGQGSHEQYF. CDR3 nucleotide sequence: TGTGCCAGCAGTTTCCGCCGGGGACAGGGTTCCCACGAGCAGTACTTC.

At least ten counts were recorded for this clonotype. This chain joins TRBV12-3 or TRBV12-4 and TRBJ2-7; 8 bases map to TRBD2. V shed 6 bases, J shed 0 bases, and the junction held 7 bases outside the gene matches. The CDR3 runs 15 residues. The CDR3, as DNA: TGTGCCAGCAGCTTGCGGGGGGCGAGCTCCTACGAGCAGTACTTC. Translating gives CASSLRGASSYEQYF.

V gene TRBV15 combines with J gene TRBJ2-2; D ambiguous. CDR3 length equals 14 residues. The V end was cut by 0 bases, the J end by 6 bases, with 8 bases between. The germline CDR1 and CDR2 sequences are LNHNV and YYDKDF (reference sequence). CDR3 in amino acids: CATSRDRGAGELFF. In nucleotides, the CDR3 is TGTGCCACCAGCAGAGATCGAGGAGCCGGGGAGCTGTTTTTT.

This clonotype has only a few counts. The V call is TRBV18, the J call TRBJ2-5; 11 bases line up with TRBD2. Trimming took 0 bases from V and 0 from J; bases not matched to a gene: 0. The CDR3 consists of 16 residues. From germline, CDR1 is KGHSH and CDR2 LQKENI. CDR3 bases: TGTGCCAGCTCACCACCGGGACTAGCGGACCAAGAGACCCAGTACTTC. Its protein is CASSPPGLADQETQYF.

With regard to this clonotype: One base away lies a much larger clone, so this may be a sequencing read error. The gene calls are TRBV7-2 and TRBJ2-5; D is possibly TRBD1 or TRBD2 (6 bases each). Matching the DNA end better, TRBJ2-1 makes the J call doubtful. CDR1 SGHTA and CDR2 FQGNSA come from the germline V gene. CDR3 size: 12 residues. The chain's CDR3 is CASSEGGETQFF. The CDR3 DNA reads as TGTGCCAGCAGCGAGGGGGGAGAGACCCAGTTCTTC.

CDR3 DNA: TGTGCCAGCAGTTACAAGCCGGGCCTAAGCCCACTCACAGATACGCAGTATTTT. Its protein product is CASSYKPGLSPLTDTQYF. The chain uses TRBV6-6 and TRBJ2-3; D uncertain. The CDR3 extends over 18 amino acids. V lost 2 bases to trimming and J lost 2 bases, with 20 bases between them. The germline CDR1 and CDR2 sequences are MNHNY and SVGAGI (reference sequence).

The V call is TRBV20-1, the J call TRBJ2-3, with 8 bases matching TRBD2. This CDR3 is 14 amino acids long. The V gene's germline CDR1 is DFQATT and CDR2 SNEGSKA (reference sequence). The V segment lost 6 bases and the J segment 0 bases; nucleotides outside the gene matches: 5. The CDR3 here is CSAPGGTSTDTQYF. DNA of the CDR3: TGCAGTGCGCCGGGGGGGACTAGCACAGATACGCAGTATTTT.

The chain recombines TRBV5-6 with TRBJ2-5, with D possibly matching TRBD2 (5 bases). Trimming took 4 bases from V and 4 from J, leaving 14 bases between them. In germline, CDR1 is SGHDT, CDR2 YYEEEE. The CDR3 extends over 14 amino acids. Here the CDR3 DNA reads TGTGCCAGCAGCGAACTCGGGGTGGCAGAGACCCAGTACTTC. This translates into CASSELGVAETQYF.

This clonotype was picked up many times. As DNA, the CDR3 is TGCAGTGGACGCGAAGGGACTAGCCAAGAGACCCAGTACTTC. Protein: CSGREGTSQETQYF. This sequence joins TRBV20-1 and TRBJ2-5; the match to TRBD2 covers 8 bases. CDR1 and CDR2 from the germline V gene are DFQATT and SNEGSKA (reference sequence). V shed 7 bases and J 1 base; nucleotides not matched to a gene: 8. The CDR3 spans 14 residues.

The chain joins TRBV12-3 or TRBV12-4 to TRBJ1-4; D may be TRBD1 (5 bases). CDR3 length: 14 amino acids. V lost 3 bases to trimming and J lost 10 bases, with 15 bases between them. CDR3 in amino acids: CASSFGSPGGKLFF. The CDR3 nucleotides are TGTGCCAGCAGTTTTGGCAGCCCGGGGGGAAAACTGTTTTTT.

This clonotype has a handful of counts. The chain has TRBV20-1 and TRBJ2-3, with D perhaps matching TRBD1 or TRBD2 (6 bases each). The germline V gene has CDR1 DFQATT and CDR2 SNEGSKA (reference sequence). This CDR3 comprises 14 residues. V was shortened by 1 base and J by 6 bases, with 14 bases between the two germline ends. DNA for the CDR3: TGCAGTGCTAGAGTGGGGGCTAGCGTGGATACGCAGTATTTT. The encoded protein is CSARVGASVDTQYF.

The chain joins TRBV6-1 to TRBJ1-2; D is undetermined. The CDR3 consists of 13 residues. Germline loops: CDR1 MNHNS, CDR2 SASEGT. Trimming removed 6 bases from V and 1 base from J, with 9 bases in between. CDR3 DNA: TGTGCCAGCAGGGGCTCATTTAACTATGGCTACACCTTC. It yields the protein CASRGSFNYGYTF.

The rearrangement joins TRBV6-5 to TRBJ2-7, with 13 bases aligning to TRBD2. Germline V gene data show CDR1 as MNHEY and CDR2 as SVGAGI. The CDR3 covers 21 residues. V lost 2 bases to trimming and J lost 0 bases; unmatched junction nucleotides: 16. CDR3 in DNA: TGTGCCAGCAGTTACCCTACGACCGGGACTAGCGGGGCAAAGAGCTCCTACGAGCAGTACTTC. It translates to CASSYPTTGTSGAKSSYEQYF.

This rearrangement joins TRBV7-8 to TRBJ2-2, with a weak D call TRBD1 (5 bases). This CDR3 comprises 14 residues. V lost 3 bases, J lost 2 bases, and 7 bases lay in between. CDR1 and CDR2 (germline): SGHVS, FQNEAQ. Here the CDR3 DNA reads TGTGCCAGCAGCTTGACAGACAACACCGGGGAGCTGTTTTTT. This gives the protein CASSLTDNTGELFF. The full variable domain, its missing parts supplied by reference TRBV7-8 and TRBJ2-2, is GAGVSQSPRYKVAKRGQDVALRCDPISGHVSLFWYQQALGQGPEFLTYFQNEAQLDKSGLPSDRFFAERPEGSVSTLKIQRTQQEDSAVYLCASSLTDNTGELFFGEGSRLTVL.

This chain links TRBV20-1 with TRBJ2-5; 8 nucleotides align to TRBD1. CDR1 DFQATT and CDR2 SNEGSKA come from the germline V gene (reference sequence). The CDR3 sequence is 16 residues long. CDR3 bases: TGCAGCGCCCCGGGGACAGGCCCCTATGCTAGAGAGACCCAGTACTTC. Translation: CSAPGTGPYARETQYF.

The V call is TRBV5-1, the J call TRBJ2-5; TRBD1 agrees at 8 bases. The CDR3 runs 16 residues. With 2 bases clipped from V and 1 base from J, the junction kept 7 bases outside the gene matches. Germline V lookup: CDR1 SGHRS, CDR2 YFSETQ. This CDR3 reads CASSFPGQASQETQYF. The CDR3 DNA follows: TGCGCCAGCAGCTTCCCGGGACAGGCCTCCCAAGAGACCCAGTACTTC.

CDR3 sequence (DNA): TGTGCCAGCCGCCTCGTGTCTCCTTTGGGGGAGCTGTTTTTT. Protein: CASRLVSPLGELFF. The chain employs TRBV11-2 and TRBJ2-2; D call uncertain. This CDR3 region has 14 residues. V gave up 8 bases and J gave up 8 bases, with 18 bases separating them. From germline, CDR1 is SGHAT and CDR2 FQNNGV.

This clonotype was found many times. The rearrangement uses TRBV18 and TRBJ2-1; D uncertain. CDR3 length: 11 residues. Germline V gene sequence: CDR1 KGHSH, CDR2 LQKENI. The V end lost 8 bases, the J end lost 8 bases, and 10 bases lay between the germline ends. The CDR3 region has the DNA TGTGCCAGCAGCCCGGGTTATGAGCAGTTCTTC. Protein sequence: CASSPGYEQFF.

This chain links TRBV7-8 with TRBJ2-5; perhaps TRBD2 as D (5 bases). The CDR3 has 14 amino acids. Germline lookup yields CDR1 SGHVS and CDR2 FQNEAQ. Between the trimmed V and J ends, which lost 5 bases and 4 bases, there was a span of 14 bases. CDR3 sequence reads: CASSRDPRGETQYF. The CDR3 nucleotides are TGTGCCAGCAGCCGAGACCCCCGGGGAGAGACCCAGTACTTC.